One TCR beta chain is described in this entry. The V and J ends lost 7 bases and 5 bases respectively, with 11 bases between them. The CDR3 has 13 amino acids. The germline gives CDR1 MNHNY, CDR2 SVGAGI (reference sequence). This sample stems from a study of radiotherapy plus CTLA-4 blockade in lung cancer. Using immunoSEQ multiplex PCR, the repertoire was profiled, and TCRdb retains in-frame clones only, with some absent. The repertoire holds about 32,000 clones, with more than 80% as singletons. This rearrangement joins TRBV6-6 to TRBJ2-2, with no clear D. The receptor was isolated from a human donor with non-small cell lung cancer who had stable disease on radiotherapy plus ipilimumab. Specimen: peripheral blood, collected from a patient treated with radiotherapy plus ipilimumab. Here the CDR3 reads CASNPLVTGELFF. In DNA, the CDR3 is TGTGCCAGCAACCCCCTAGTAACCGGGGAGCTGTTTTTT.